The 32 T cell receptor beta chains below come from one sample, sequenced in a study of blood T cell repertoires in COVID-19. The repertoire was sequenced with immunoSEQ multiplex PCR; TCRdb's copy has only in-frame clones and lacks some. Of 450,000 to 600,000 clones listed, roughly 87% are singletons. Sequenced: PBMCs or T cells enriched from blood (not recorded which). The receptors shown here come from a woman under 30 who had recovered from COVID-19.

This chain links TRBV12-3 or TRBV12-4 with TRBJ1-2; D ambiguous. The CDR3 covers 12 residues. V was pared by 3 bases and J by 5 bases, with 7 bases between. CDR3 sequence (DNA): TGTGCCAGCAGTTTCGACGGGTATGGCTACACCTTC. This gives the protein CASSFDGYGYTF.

The rearrangement uses TRBV19 and TRBJ1-5; tentatively, D is TRBD1 (5 bases). Germline CDR1 is LNHDA and CDR2 is SQIVND (reference sequence). The length of the CDR3 is 18 residues. Between the trimmed V and J ends, which lost 1 base and 0 bases, there was a span of 16 bases. In DNA, the CDR3 is TGTGCCAGTAGTATAGCGCCAGGGCGGATCTATAGCAATCAGCCCCAGCATTTT. Translation gives CASSIAPGRIYSNQPQHF.

The gene calls are TRBV7-9 and TRBJ2-5, with 12 bases that match TRBD2. CDR1 is SEHNR and CDR2 is FQNEAQ in the germline V gene (reference sequence). The CDR3 runs to 17 residues. V dropped 4 bases and J dropped 4; count of bases not matched to a gene: 10. The CDR3: CASSSSSGGAYRETQYF. CDR3 coding DNA: TGTGCCAGCAGCTCCTCTAGCGGGGGGGCCTATCGAGAGACCCAGTACTTC.

The chain links TRBV5-4 to TRBJ2-7, with D possibly being TRBD2 (5 bases). V was shortened by 2 bases and J by 5 bases, with 11 bases between the two germline ends. From germline, CDR1 is SGHNT and CDR2 YYREEE (reference sequence). The CDR3 spans 13 residues. The CDR3 sequence: CASSFVGEDEQYF. In DNA form, the CDR3 reads TGTGCCAGCAGCTTCGTGGGAGAGGACGAGCAGTACTTC. Based on the CDR3 plus reference TRBV5-4 and TRBJ2-7, the full variable domain is ETGVTQSPTHLIKTRGQQVTLRCSSQSGHNTVSWYQQALGQGPQFIFQYYREEENGRGNFPPRFSGLQFPNYSSELNVNALELDDSALYLCASSFVGEDEQYFGPGTRLTVT.

This chain joins TRBV19 and TRBJ1-6; D is perhaps TRBD1 (6 bases). This CDR3 is 18 amino acids long. CDR1 and CDR2 from the germline V gene are LNHDA and SQIVND (reference sequence). V was shortened by 3 bases and J by 7 bases, with 22 bases between the two germline ends. CDR3 in DNA: TGTGCCAGTAGTATCCTATCTACACCGGGACACAAAAATTCACCCCTCCACTTT. This gives the protein CASSILSTPGHKNSPLHF.

This clone has only one observation. This chain uses TRBV9 with TRBJ2-7; 9 positions agree with TRBD1. Germline CDR1 is SGDLS and CDR2 is YYNGEE. The V segment lost 0 bases and the J segment 6 bases; nucleotides outside the gene matches: 10. The length of the CDR3 is 16 residues. CDR3: CASSVDPGQGIGEQYF. CDR3 DNA: TGTGCCAGCAGCGTAGACCCGGGACAGGGAATAGGCGAGCAGTACTTC. Full variable domain (rest looked up from reference TRBV9 and TRBJ2-7): DSGVTQTPKHLITATGQRVTLRCSPRSGDLSVYWYQQSLDQGLQFLIQYYNGEERAKGNILERFSAQQFPDLHSELNLSSLELGDSALYFCASSVDPGQGIGEQYFGPGTRLTVT.

The V call is TRBV10-2, the J call TRBJ2-3; D possibly corresponds to TRBD1 (6 bases). This CDR3 is 12 amino acids long. Trimming took off 7 bases at V and 10 bases at J, with 15 bases between the two ends. Germline V gives CDR1 WSHSY, CDR2 SAAADI. CDR3: CASTLGGEAQYF. In nucleotides, the CDR3 is TGCGCCAGCACCTTAGGGGGAGAGGCGCAGTATTTT.

This clone turned up a few times. The genes are TRBV5-1 and TRBJ1-4; no clear D gene. V was shortened by 3 bases and J by 5 bases, with 11 bases between the two germline ends. This CDR3 has 14 amino acids. Per germline, CDR1 SGHRS and CDR2 YFSETQ. As DNA, the CDR3 is TGCGCCAGCAGCTCCTCTGTACAGAATGAAAAACTGTTTTTT. This translates into CASSSSVQNEKLFF.

The V call is TRBV6-5, the J call TRBJ2-3, with 8 bases matching TRBD1. Germline CDR1 reads MNHEY; CDR2 reads SVGAGI. V lost 6 bases and J lost 4; bases outside the gene matches: 9. The CDR3 extends over 15 amino acids. CDR3 loop: CASSFRGPRADTQYF. CDR3 coding DNA: TGTGCCAGCAGCTTCAGGGGGCCCCGGGCAGATACGCAGTATTTT.

The V gene is TRBV27, the J gene TRBJ2-1; 7 bases line up with TRBD2. The V and J ends lost 6 bases and 4 bases, in that order; junction bases with no gene match: 12. The CDR3 spans 16 residues. CDR1 and CDR2 (germline): MNHEY, SMNVEV (reference sequence). The CDR3 DNA sequence: TGTGCCAGCAGAAACCCCCTGGCGGGGGTGTACAATGAGCAGTTCTTC. Protein product: CASRNPLAGVYNEQFF.

The chain is built from TRBV5-1 and TRBJ2-1; TRBD2 agrees at 12 bases. The germline V gene has CDR1 SGHRS and CDR2 YFSETQ. This CDR3 has 14 residues. V trimming: 7 bases; J trimming: 7 bases; junction bases outside the gene matches: 6. DNA for the CDR3: TGCGCCAGCCGCGGACTAGCGGGACCAAATGAGCAGTTCTTC. Translated, it gives CASRGLAGPNEQFF.

The chain uses TRBV9 and TRBJ2-3, with 9 bases identical to TRBD2. With 4 bases clipped from V and 4 bases from J, the junction kept 7 bases outside the gene matches. Per germline, CDR1 SGDLS and CDR2 YYNGEE. The CDR3 runs to 15 residues. CDR3 amino acids: CASSRGGALADTQYF. CDR3 DNA sequence: TGTGCCAGCAGCCGCGGGGGGGCCTTAGCAGATACGCAGTATTTT.

This chain uses TRBV9 with TRBJ2-1; 8 bases are a match to TRBD2. Germline V CDR1 and CDR2: SGDLS, YYNGEE. The CDR3 totals 15 residues. V was clipped by 0 bases and J by 6 bases; unmatched bases: 5. The CDR3 loop is CASSVERGGGNEQFF. CDR3 DNA: TGTGCCAGCAGCGTAGAACGGGGGGGAGGCAATGAGCAGTTCTTC. Full variable domain (missing parts from reference TRBV9 and TRBJ2-1): DSGVTQTPKHLITATGQRVTLRCSPRSGDLSVYWYQQSLDQGLQFLIQYYNGEERAKGNILERFSAQQFPDLHSELNLSSLELGDSALYFCASSVERGGGNEQFFGPGTRLTVL.

This clone has just a few counts. The chain combines TRBV5-5 with TRBJ1-5, with no clear D. V was shortened by 1 base and J by 4 bases, with 15 bases between the two germline ends. The length of the CDR3 is 16 residues. Germline V gene lookup returns CDR1 SGHKS and CDR2 YYEKEE (reference sequence). This CDR3 reads CASSLKAAPPNQPQHF. The CDR3 nucleotides are TGTGCCAGCAGCTTGAAGGCGGCTCCTCCAAATCAGCCCCAGCATTTT. The variable domain in full, with the rest retrieved from reference TRBV5-5 and TRBJ1-5, is DAGVTQSPTHLIKTRGQQVTLRCSPISGHKSVSWYQQVLGQGPQFIFQYYEKEERGRGNFPDRFSARQFPNYSSELNVNALLLGDSALYLCASSLKAAPPNQPQHFGDGTRLSIL.

J is TRBJ2-3 and V is TRBV10-3; 7 bases are a match to TRBD1. Unmatched junction bases numbered 8, after V lost 11 bases and J lost 0 bases. The germline V gene encodes CDR1 ENHRY and CDR2 SYGVKD. This CDR3 has 14 amino acids. DNA for the CDR3: TGTGCCTCAAGACAGGGCCCTAGCACAGATACGCAGTATTTT. It encodes CASRQGPSTDTQYF.

The chain uses TRBV5-6 and TRBJ1-3; D remains unclear. CDR1 and CDR2 from the germline V gene are SGHDT and YYEEEE. The V and J ends lost 0 bases and 1 base respectively, with 8 bases between them. The CDR3 totals 15 residues. CDR3 DNA: TGTGCCAGCAGCTTGGGGAGGTGGTCTGGAAACACCATATATTTT. This translates into CASSLGRWSGNTIYF.

The chain links TRBV28 to TRBJ1-6, with 7 bases fitting TRBD1. V shed 3 bases and J 7 bases; nucleotides not matched to a gene: 12. Germline CDR1 MDHEN, CDR2 SYDVKM. The CDR3 totals 17 residues. The CDR3 spells CASSFFDRAKLNSPLHF. The CDR3 DNA sequence: TGTGCCAGCAGTTTCTTCGACAGGGCTAAATTGAATTCACCCCTCCACTTT.

J is TRBJ2-1 and V is TRBV7-9; possibly TRBD2 for D (7 bases). The CDR3 spans 16 residues. CDR1 and CDR2 from the germline V gene are SEHNR and FQNEAQ (reference sequence). V lost 7 bases to trimming and J lost 6 bases, with 22 bases between them. Written as DNA, the CDR3 is TGTGCCAGCACCATAAAGGGGGGGTGGAACCTCAATGAGCAGTTCTTC. This gives the protein CASTIKGGWNLNEQFF.

The J gene is TRBJ1-2, the V gene TRBV12-3 or TRBV12-4; 10 bases agree with TRBD1. V was pared by 6 bases and J by 8 bases, with 6 bases of the junction left unmatched. The CDR3 sequence is 13 residues long. The CDR3 here is CASRPGTGVGYTF. The CDR3 DNA sequence: TGTGCCAGCAGACCAGGGACAGGGGTAGGCTACACCTTC.

This chain connects TRBV7-8 to TRBJ1-4; TRBD1 might be the D (5 bases). The V gene's germline CDR1 is SGHVS and CDR2 FQNEAQ. The CDR3 has 15 residues. With 3 bases removed from V and 5 bases from J, the gap between germline ends came to 13 bases. CDR3 sequence (DNA): TGTGCCAGCAGCTTCTCCTCCCAGGGCAATGAAAAACTGTTTTTT. Translating gives CASSFSSQGNEKLFF.

This chain links TRBV9 with TRBJ2-2; D is uncertain. CDR1 SGDLS and CDR2 YYNGEE come from the germline V gene. The V end lost 0 bases, the J end lost 5 bases, and 14 bases lay between the germline ends. The CDR3 is 16 residues long. Here the CDR3 reads CASSVVFWAGTGELFF. The CDR3 nucleotides read TGTGCCAGCAGCGTAGTGTTCTGGGCAGGTACCGGGGAGCTGTTTTTT.

V gene TRBV7-9 combines with J gene TRBJ1-2, with 7 bases fitting TRBD1. Germline V CDR1 and CDR2: SEHNR, FQNEAQ (reference sequence). J was trimmed by 8 bases and V by 1 base; bases with no gene match: 13. The CDR3 has 16 residues. CDR3 loop: CASSLGPTGSNRGYTF. The CDR3 bases are TGTGCCAGCAGCTTAGGTCCGACAGGGAGTAATCGAGGCTACACCTTC.

V usage is TRBV6-1 and J usage is TRBJ2-5; TRBD2 is a possible D gene (6 bases). Germline V CDR1 and CDR2: MNHNS, SASEGT. Trimming shortened V by 0 bases and J by 11 bases, and 19 bases separated the two germline ends. The CDR3 totals 15 residues. The CDR3 DNA follows: TGTGCCAGCAGTGAAGCGCGAGTAGCGGATCGATTACAGTACTTC. Protein product: CASSEARVADRLQYF.

The chain uses TRBV5-1 and TRBJ1-1; D is possibly TRBD1 (6 bases). This CDR3 spans 16 amino acids. Germline CDR1 is SGHRS and CDR2 is YFSETQ. V lost 2 bases and J lost 4, with 18 bases in between. The CDR3 is CASSLGSLGASTEAFF. CDR3 sequence (DNA): TGCGCCAGCAGCTTAGGGAGTCTGGGGGCGAGCACTGAAGCTTTCTTT.

This rearrangement joins TRBV6-5 to TRBJ2-3, with D perhaps TRBD2 (5 bases). The CDR3 runs 11 residues. V dropped 5 bases and J dropped 11 bases, with 11 bases sitting between them. Germline CDR1 is MNHEY and CDR2 is SVGAGI. The CDR3 protein is CASSKREGQYF. In DNA form, the CDR3 reads TGTGCCAGCAGTAAGAGAGAGGGGCAGTATTTT.

The chain links TRBV5-1 to TRBJ1-2, with 9 bases aligning to TRBD1. The CDR3 consists of 17 residues. With V trimmed by 1 base and J by 6 bases, 13 bases remained unmatched. CDR1 and CDR2 (germline): SGHRS, YFSETQ. DNA for the CDR3: TGCGCCAGCAGCTTGAGTACTGGGACAGGGAGGTCAAATGGCTACACCTTC. This encodes CASSLSTGTGRSNGYTF.

This chain connects TRBV10-3 to TRBJ2-7; unclear D gene. V dropped 9 bases and J dropped 0 bases, with 24 bases sitting between them. The CDR3 covers 17 residues. Germline V CDR1 and CDR2: ENHRY, SYGVKD. CDR3 coding DNA: TGTGCCATGAAAAGCCCGGGTCTCAATCCTTTCTCCTACGAGCAGTACTTC. Protein product: CAMKSPGLNPFSYEQYF.

V is TRBV25-1 and J is TRBJ1-1; no reliable D call. Trimming took 2 bases from V and 3 from J, leaving 7 bases between them. The germline V gene encodes CDR1 MGHDK and CDR2 SYGVNS. This CDR3 comprises 13 residues. In DNA, the CDR3 is TGTGCCAGCAGTGAAGAGGGAGACACTGAAGCTTTCTTT. Translated: CASSEEGDTEAFF.

The chain recombines TRBV7-2 with TRBJ1-2; D remains ambiguous. Germline assignment: CDR1 SGHTA and CDR2 FQGNSA. V was clipped by 5 bases and J by 8 bases, with 9 bases between them. The CDR3 runs to 11 residues. The CDR3 DNA is TGTGCCAGCAGCGTCGGAGGAGGCTACACCTTC. The encoded protein is CASSVGGGYTF.

This clone was detected once. The chain joins TRBV24-1 to TRBJ1-5, with 11 bases matching TRBD1. CDR3 length equals 16 residues. V lost 9 bases and J lost 4; bases outside the gene matches: 10. Germline values: CDR1 KGHDR, CDR2 SFDVKD. The CDR3 nucleotides are TGTGCCACCGGGACAGGGGGACTGTCCGGGAATCAGCCCCAGCATTTT. As protein: CATGTGGLSGNQPQHF.

CDR3 residues: CAWRDTANEKLFF. CDR3 sequence (DNA): TGTGCCTGGAGAGATACAGCTAATGAAAAACTGTTTTTT. V is TRBV30 and J is TRBJ1-4; D call uncertain. The CDR3 loop spans 13 amino acids. Trimming removed 3 bases from V and 3 bases from J, with 8 bases in between. Germline assignment: CDR1 GTSNPN and CDR2 SVGIG (reference sequence). The complete variable domain, with remaining parts taken from reference TRBV30 and TRBJ1-4, reads SQTIHQWPATLVQPVGSPLSLECTVEGTSNPNLYWYRQAAGRGLQLLFYSVGIGQISSEVPQNLSASRPQDRQFILSSKKLLLSDSGFYLCAWRDTANEKLFFGSGTQLSVL.

The V gene is TRBV27, the J gene TRBJ2-3, with TRBD2 matching over 14 bases. The CDR3 loop spans 17 amino acids. Germline CDR1 reads MNHEY; CDR2 reads SMNVEV (reference sequence). Germline trimming cut 5 bases from V and 10 bases from J; bases unmatched to any gene: 14. The CDR3 coding sequence is TGTGCCAGCAGTCCCGGACTAGCGGGGGGTCGGTTGAAGGCGCAGTATTTT. Translating gives CASSPGLAGGRLKAQYF.